This entry features one TCR beta chain sequence. Its specificity is unknown. These data are taken from a study of cytomegalovirus exposure and HLA in healthy donors. Notes on the study in general: Follow-up analysis later connected one missense variant in DCLRE1C with trimming of TCR beta V- and J-genes. Previous analysis showed most TCR beta V segments were productive about 87% or about 30% of the time. Evidence from a later analysis indicated that most CMV-associated TCR beta chains looked HLA-restricted. There were some public TCRs occurring in many donors, but most TCR sequences were rare.

The CDR3 extends over 16 amino acids. From germline, CDR1 is SEHNR and CDR2 FQNEAQ (reference sequence). The V segment lost 5 bases and the J segment 2 bases; nucleotides outside the gene matches: 9. The primer mix had 60 Vbeta and 13 Jbeta primers. The data were produced by immunoSEQ multiplex PCR, yet TCRdb's version contains in-frame clones alone and is incomplete. The sample has over 150,000 clones, 70% to 85% seen once. The sample consisted of PBMCs. This sequence was found in a boy aged 2 to 9 in good health and CMV-seronegative. This chain uses TRBV7-9 with TRBJ2-3, with 8 bases matching TRBD1. CDR3 sequence: CASSPKMGQDTDTQYF. As DNA, the CDR3 is TGTGCCAGCAGCCCAAAAATGGGACAGGACACAGATACGCAGTATTTT. The complete variable domain, with remaining parts taken from reference TRBV7-9 and TRBJ2-3, reads DTGVSQNPRHKITKRGQNVTFRCDPISEHNRLYWYRQTLGQGPEFLTYFQNEAQLEKSRLLSDRFSAERPKGSFSTLEIQRTEQGDSAMYLCASSPKMGQDTDTQYFGPGTRLTVL.